This T cell receptor beta chain was sequenced during a study of neurological immune-mediated disorders. This clonotype was detected many times. V lost 8 bases, J lost 5 bases, and 8 bases lay in between. Germline CDR1 reads KGHDR; CDR2 reads SFDVKD. The CDR3 is made up of 11 amino acids. TCRdb processed the 5' RACE reads anew with MiXCR; each CDR3 protein has one entry. The table includes tens of thousands of distinct CDR3 sequences, 4.5% to 5.5% detected once. The TCR originated in a woman aged 50 to 60 with multiple sclerosis. The chain is built from TRBV24-1 and TRBJ2-5; weak D call: TRBD1 (5 bases). Input material: PBMCs. CDR3 in DNA: TGTGCCACCAAGTCAGGGGAGACCCAGTACTTC. Its protein product is CATKSGETQYF.